The 8 T cell receptor beta chains below were found in one sample sequenced in a study of shared clonotypes between healthy human individuals. Clones were sequenced by immunoSEQ multiplex PCR, and TCRdb holds only the in-frame ones, with some missing. The repertoire holds hundreds of thousands of clones, with roughly 77% as singletons. The specimen sequenced was PBMCs. Receptors originate from a woman between 40 and 50 years old in good health. Some clones in this sample may be carry-over from other donors' samples.

The rearrangement uses TRBV5-1 and TRBJ2-6; 9 bases are a match to TRBD1. Unmatched junction bases numbered 1, after V lost 0 bases and J lost 0 bases. CDR1 SGHRS and CDR2 YFSETQ come from the germline V gene. This CDR3 comprises 17 residues. As DNA, the CDR3 is TGCGCCAGCAGCTTGGTGGGACAGGGCTCTGGGGCCAACGTCCTGACTTTC. It is translated as CASSLVGQGSGANVLTF. Variable domain in full (rest from reference TRBV5-1 and TRBJ2-6): KAGVTQTPRYLIKTRGQQVTLSCSPISGHRSVSWYQQTPGQGLQFLFEYFSETQRNKGNFPGRFSGRQFSNSRSEMNVSTLELGDSALYLCASSLVGQGSGANVLTFGAGSRLTVL.

CDR3 protein: CASTQTGHMNTEAFF. CDR3 coding DNA: TGTGCCAGTACCCAGACAGGACACATGAACACTGAAGCTTTCTTT. The chain links TRBV19 to TRBJ1-1, with D possibly being TRBD1 (6 bases). Looked up from germline, CDR1 is LNHDA and CDR2 is SQIVND (reference sequence). V lost 7 bases and J 0 bases, leaving 15 bases between the germline ends. This CDR3 region has 15 residues.

This clone has only a few counts. V is TRBV5-1 and J is TRBJ2-5, with a tentative D call TRBD2 (6 bases). V was shortened by 7 bases and J by 2 bases, with 15 bases between the two germline ends. The CDR3 contains 14 residues. CDR1 is SGHRS, CDR2 YFSETQ, per germline. CDR3 nucleotide sequence: TGCGCCAGCTCTCGGGGGTCCGGGCAAGAGACCCAGTACTTC. Translated, it gives CASSRGSGQETQYF.

The chain recombines TRBV5-5 with TRBJ1-5, with TRBD1 identical over 7 bases. In germline, CDR1 is SGHKS, CDR2 YYEKEE (reference sequence). J lost 6 bases, V lost 4 bases, and 10 bases had no gene match. The CDR3 has 15 residues. In nucleotides, the CDR3 is TGTGCCAGCAGCCACTCCACAGGGGACGGTCAGCCCCAGCATTTT. It specifies CASSHSTGDGQPQHF.

This clone was seen only a few times. The chain combines TRBV5-8 with TRBJ1-5; possibly TRBD1 for D (5 bases). Germline V CDR1 and CDR2: SGHTS, YDEGEE. The CDR3 is made up of 16 amino acids. The V end was cut by 4 bases, the J end by 1 base, with 15 bases between. The chain's CDR3 is CASSRQERGSNQPQHF. CDR3 coding DNA: TGTGCCAGCAGCCGCCAGGAGAGGGGAAGCAATCAGCCCCAGCATTTT.

The V gene is TRBV28, the J gene TRBJ2-3; no firm D call. V was trimmed by 2 bases and J by 2 bases, leaving 8 bases between them. The CDR3 contains 14 residues. Germline CDR1 and CDR2: MDHEN and SYDVKM. Here the CDR3 DNA reads TGTGCCAGCAGTTTAGGCGTGAACACAGATACGCAGTATTTT. It is translated as CASSLGVNTDTQYF.

V is TRBV4-2 and J is TRBJ2-1; TRBD1 or TRBD2 may be the D gene (5 bases each). The V gene lost 4 bases and the J gene lost 4 bases, with 14 bases spanning the gap. Germline CDR1 is LGHNA and CDR2 is YNFKEQ. The CDR3 spans 15 residues. This chain's CDR3 is CASSPGTRGYNEQFF. The CDR3 DNA is TGTGCCAGCAGCCCCGGGACCCGCGGGTACAATGAGCAGTTCTTC.

This clone was detected only once. The genes are TRBV4-1 and TRBJ1-4; D not certain. Germline V gene data show CDR1 as MGHRA and CDR2 as YSYEKL. CDR3 length: 18 residues. V lost 0 bases and J lost 4, with 18 bases in between. CDR3: CASSQDRGRSSGNEKLFF. The CDR3 nucleotides read TGCGCCAGCAGCCAAGATCGCGGCCGCTCCTCGGGTAATGAAAAACTGTTTTTT.